Below, one T cell receptor (beta chain) is given with its context. CDR1 is SGHVS, CDR2 FQNEAQ, per germline. V was clipped by 5 bases and J by 1 base; unmatched bases: 6. The CDR3 is 15 residues long. The data derive from a study of blood T cell repertoires in COVID-19. Study information: Specimens from acute and convalescent COVID-19 originated in the United States, Italy and Spain. The analysed material was cDNA or gDNA that came from T cells, B-cell-depleted T cells, or PBMCs.

Original methodology: Counts of nucleated cells, estimated from reference gene primer amplification, were obtained. Profiling relied on immunoSEQ multiplex PCR, and the TCRdb table lists in-frame clones only, not all of them. V and J calls and clone size are those listed in that table; D and trimming were worked out from the DNA. The sample records hundreds of thousands of clones, around 86% being singletons. The TCR was taken from a woman in her 30s with active or convalescent COVID-19. V and J are TRBV7-8 and TRBJ1-2, with 8 positions matching TRBD1. The sequenced sample was peripheral blood. CDR3 in amino acids: CASSQRQGNNYGYTF. CDR3 sequence (DNA): TGTGCCAGCAGCCAAAGACAGGGGAATAACTATGGCTACACCTTC.